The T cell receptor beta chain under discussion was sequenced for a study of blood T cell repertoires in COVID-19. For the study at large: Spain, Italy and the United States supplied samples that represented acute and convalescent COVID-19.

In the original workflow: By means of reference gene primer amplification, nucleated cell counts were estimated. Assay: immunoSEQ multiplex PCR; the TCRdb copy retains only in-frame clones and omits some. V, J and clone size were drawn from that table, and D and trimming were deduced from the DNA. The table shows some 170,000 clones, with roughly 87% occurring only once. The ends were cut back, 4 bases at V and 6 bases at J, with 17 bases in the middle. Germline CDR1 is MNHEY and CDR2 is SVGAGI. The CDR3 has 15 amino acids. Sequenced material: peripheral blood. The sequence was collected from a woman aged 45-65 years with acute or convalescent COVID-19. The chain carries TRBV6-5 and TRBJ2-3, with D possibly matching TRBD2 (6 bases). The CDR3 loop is CASSSPGLSVDTQYF. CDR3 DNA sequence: TGTGCCAGCAGTTCCCCGGGACTTTCGGTGGATACGCAGTATTTT.